This T cell receptor beta chain is drawn from a study of T-cell memory formation after mild COVID-19. Study information: TCR clusters were mostly confined to one donor each. Broader study findings: There was a balanced CD4/CD8 profile in clones contracting day 15 to 85, and later expanders leaned CD4+. Shrinking CD4+ clones resided mostly in CM and EM, and CD8+ ones in EMRA.

Unmatched junction bases numbered 8, after V lost 2 bases and J lost 5 bases. Germline-derived CDR1 and CDR2 are LNHNV and YYDKDF (reference sequence). This CDR3 region has 17 residues. This clonotype was counted only a few times. Its target is unknown. TCRdb independently ran MiXCR on the 5' RACE reads; one entry per CDR3 protein. The sample has 350,000 to 500,000 distinct CDR3 sequences; about a sixth are singletons. The chain combines TRBV15 with TRBJ2-2; 10 nucleotides match TRBD1. Sequenced sample: PBMCs or a T cell subset sorted from them (not recorded which). This sequence originates from a man aged 18 to 29 who had mild COVID-19 (a few samples of this study predate the infection). Cell type and time point are not known. CDR3 protein: CATSRWTPGQGTGELFF. Here the CDR3 DNA reads TGTGCCACCAGCAGATGGACCCCGGGACAGGGGACCGGGGAGCTGTTTTTT.